The 20 T cell receptor beta chains given below trace back to one sample, sequenced in a study of vaccination effects on CD4 cells after COVID-19. These TCRs are of unknown antigen specificity. Sequencing was preceded by expansion of antigen-specific CD4+ T cells with viral peptide pools in the ViraFEST assay. CD4+ T cell isolation took place after approximately 11 days of culture. Testing of the vaccine recipients showed negative nucleocapsid antibodies and no prior SARS-CoV-2 infection. This table comes from immunoSEQ multiplex PCR, and its TCRdb copy is limited to in-frame clones, with some not included. The sample holds about 23,000 clones; about 76% are singletons and the top ten take roughly 3.5%. This specimen was CD4+ T cells from PBMCs cultured with SARS-CoV-2 spike peptides, taken before COVID-19 vaccination. Every receptor here comes from a human donor who received a COVID-19 vaccine.

This chain connects TRBV24-1 to TRBJ2-5, with D perhaps TRBD2 (6 bases). The CDR3 is made up of 13 amino acids. V lost 9 bases and J lost 5, with 15 bases in between. Germline lookup yields CDR1 KGHDR and CDR2 SFDVKD. Here the CDR3 DNA reads TGTGCCACCGCGGAGGGCCCTCGGGAGACCCAGTACTTC. This codes for CATAEGPRETQYF.

V is TRBV4-1 and J is TRBJ2-7; 9 bases are a match to TRBD2. The germline gives CDR1 MGHRA, CDR2 YSYEKL. The CDR3 runs 16 residues. V was clipped by 2 bases and J by 1 base; unmatched bases: 6. The CDR3 sequence is CASSQPTSGLSYEQYF. CDR3 nucleotides: TGCGCCAGCAGCCAACCCACTAGCGGGCTATCCTACGAGCAGTACTTC.

This chain joins TRBV5-4 and TRBJ2-2; the D gene is possibly TRBD1 (5 bases). The CDR3 covers 14 residues. Germline values: CDR1 SGHNT, CDR2 YYREEE (reference sequence). V shed 0 bases and J shed 4 bases, with 7 bases lying between them. The DNA for the CDR3 is TGTGCCAGCAGCTTGGCAGGGATCACCGGGGAGCTGTTTTTT. Translated: CASSLAGITGELFF.

V is TRBV19 and J is TRBJ1-2; D remains ambiguous. Germline assignment: CDR1 LNHDA and CDR2 SQIVND (reference sequence). The CDR3 contains 15 residues. The V and J ends lost 6 bases and 2 bases respectively, with 16 bases between them. CDR3 DNA: TGTGCCAGTAGAACAACAGCTTTCTTAAACTATGGCTACACCTTC. Amino acids: CASRTTAFLNYGYTF.

This clone has a handful of counts. V gene TRBV5-4 combines with J gene TRBJ2-6, with D tentatively TRBD2 (7 bases). The ends were cut back, 1 base at V and 0 bases at J, with 11 bases in the middle. Looked up from germline, CDR1 is SGHNT and CDR2 is YYREEE (reference sequence). The CDR3 is 17 residues long. The CDR3 DNA is TGTGCCAGCAGCTTGATAGGGGGGGGCTCTGGGGCCAACGTCCTGACTTTC. It is translated as CASSLIGGGSGANVLTF.

V usage is TRBV7-2 and J usage is TRBJ2-7; TRBD1 or TRBD2 may be the D gene (5 bases each). Germline assignment: CDR1 SGHTA and CDR2 FQGNSA. This CDR3 has 14 residues. V lost 1 base, J lost 6 bases, and 13 bases lay in between. Here the CDR3 DNA reads TGTGCCAGCAGCTTAGTCCCAGGGACGGGCGAGCAGTACTTC. Residues: CASSLVPGTGEQYF.

V and J are TRBV6-5 and TRBJ1-1, with 7 bases that match TRBD1. V lost 5 bases to trimming and J lost 6 bases; unmatched junction nucleotides: 6. Germline V gene data show CDR1 as MNHEY and CDR2 as SVGAGI. The CDR3 covers 13 residues. The CDR3 protein is CASSLQGTAEAFF. The CDR3 bases are TGTGCCAGCAGTCTACAGGGGACCGCTGAAGCTTTCTTT.

The DNA for the CDR3 is TGTGCCAGCAGCCAGGGGGTCAGGGAAAATTCACCCCTCCACTTT. Translating it yields CASSQGVRENSPLHF. The rearrangement uses TRBV6-5 and TRBJ1-6, with TRBD1 identical over 7 bases. The CDR3 extends over 15 amino acids. Per germline, CDR1 MNHEY and CDR2 SVGAGI. Losses at the gene ends were 6 bases for V and 7 bases for J; bases not matched to a gene: 9.

The J gene is TRBJ2-1, the V gene TRBV5-1; D may be TRBD2 (6 bases). CDR1 is SGHRS and CDR2 is YFSETQ in the germline V gene. V shed 4 bases and J shed 6 bases, with 14 bases lying between them. This CDR3 is 14 amino acids long. Written as DNA, the CDR3 is TGCGCCAGCAGCACTGGGGAGGACGGCAATGAGCAGTTCTTC. This sequence encodes CASSTGEDGNEQFF. Full variable domain (missing parts from reference TRBV5-1 and TRBJ2-1): KAGVTQTPRYLIKTRGQQVTLSCSPISGHRSVSWYQQTPGQGLQFLFEYFSETQRNKGNFPGRFSGRQFSNSRSEMNVSTLELGDSALYLCASSTGEDGNEQFFGPGTRLTVL.

This clone is medium-sized by share. The V gene is TRBV2, the J gene TRBJ1-2; 9 positions match TRBD1. The CDR3 covers 15 residues. CDR1 and CDR2 from the germline V gene are SNHLY and FYNNEI. Germline trimming cut 4 bases from V and 7 bases from J; bases unmatched to any gene: 10. This chain's CDR3 is CASSAGQGFLGGYTF. The DNA of the CDR3 is TGTGCCAGCAGTGCGGGACAGGGTTTTTTGGGTGGCTACACCTTC.

The chain links TRBV10-3 to TRBJ1-1; D is perhaps TRBD1 (6 bases). The germline V and J ends were trimmed by 6 bases and 6 bases, with 14 bases remaining between them. The CDR3 is made up of 13 amino acids. CDR1 ENHRY and CDR2 SYGVKD come from the germline V gene. CDR3 amino acids: CAIREGGEAEAFF. For the CDR3, the DNA is TGTGCCATCAGGGAGGGGGGTGAGGCTGAAGCTTTCTTT.

This clone was picked up a small number of times. The chain couples TRBV3-1 (or the pseudogene TRBV3-2) to TRBJ1-2; 8 bases match TRBD1. The length of the CDR3 is 17 residues. Trimming at V came to 4 bases and at J to 2 bases, leaving 12 bases not matched to a gene. In germline, CDR1 is LGHDT, CDR2 YNNKEL (reference sequence). The CDR3 nucleotides read TGTGCCAGCAGCCTACTCTCTGACAGGGGCGGGAACTATGGCTACACCTTC. Its translation is CASSLLSDRGGNYGYTF.

This chain connects TRBV5-1 to TRBJ2-1; D not resolved. The CDR3 runs 14 residues. V was pared by 4 bases and J by 2 bases, with 10 bases between. Germline CDR1 reads SGHRS; CDR2 reads YFSETQ. CDR3 amino acids: CASSPMDPYNEQFF. For the CDR3, the DNA is TGCGCCAGCAGCCCCATGGACCCCTACAATGAGCAGTTCTTC.

J is TRBJ2-6 and V is TRBV6-5; D gene ambiguous. Trimming shortened V by 5 bases and J by 8 bases, and 7 bases separated the two germline ends. The germline V gene has CDR1 MNHEY and CDR2 SVGAGI. There are 12 residues in the CDR3. The CDR3 DNA reads as TGTGCCAGCAGTCCCAATTCCAACGTCCTGACTTTC. As protein: CASSPNSNVLTF.

J is TRBJ2-1 and V is TRBV13; TRBD2 agrees at 11 bases. The length of the CDR3 is 16 residues. CDR1 and CDR2 (germline): PRHDT, FYEKMQ (reference sequence). V dropped 0 bases and J dropped 8; count of bases not matched to a gene: 6. CDR3 nucleotide sequence: TGTGCCAGCAGCTTAGGAACTAGCGGGAGAAGGGATGAGCAGTTCTTC. It is translated as CASSLGTSGRRDEQFF.

This clone was seen a single time. This chain links TRBV5-5 with TRBJ2-2; D perhaps matches TRBD1 (5 bases). This CDR3 spans 14 amino acids. Per the germline V gene, CDR1 is SGHKS and CDR2 is YYEKEE (reference sequence). Between the trimmed V and J ends, which lost 4 bases and 5 bases, there was a span of 12 bases. CDR3 region: CASSGQPGTGELFF. In DNA, the CDR3 is TGTGCCAGCAGCGGGCAGCCAGGGACCGGGGAGCTGTTTTTT. Full variable domain (missing parts from reference TRBV5-5 and TRBJ2-2): DAGVTQSPTHLIKTRGQQVTLRCSPISGHKSVSWYQQVLGQGPQFIFQYYEKEERGRGNFPDRFSARQFPNYSSELNVNALLLGDSALYLCASSGQPGTGELFFGEGSRLTVL.

The rearrangement links TRBV5-6 to TRBJ2-4, with unresolved D. The CDR3 contains 14 residues. CDR1 and CDR2 (germline): SGHDT, YYEEEE. Trimming took off 4 bases at V and 0 bases at J, with 8 bases between the two ends. The CDR3 sequence: CASSRLLAKNIQYF. DNA for the CDR3: TGTGCCAGCAGCCGCCTACTAGCCAAAAACATTCAGTACTTC.

The rearrangement uses TRBV5-6 and TRBJ1-1; possibly TRBD1 for D (6 bases). This CDR3 spans 15 amino acids. Per the germline V gene, CDR1 is SGHDT and CDR2 is YYEEEE. Between the trimmed V and J ends, which lost 2 bases and 5 bases, there was a span of 16 bases. The CDR3 DNA follows: TGTGCCAGCAGCTTATACAGGGTAGGGGTTACTGAAGCTTTCTTT. It specifies CASSLYRVGVTEAFF.

The chain links TRBV7-2 to TRBJ2-3, with D possibly matching TRBD2 (5 bases). The V and J ends lost 5 bases and 0 bases respectively, with 15 bases between them. Germline CDR1 and CDR2: SGHTA and FQGNSA. There are 16 residues in the CDR3. As DNA, the CDR3 is TGTGCCAGCAGCGACGTTGGGCTAGCCAGCACAGATACGCAGTATTTT. Encoded protein: CASSDVGLASTDTQYF.

This clone is a singleton in its sample. The chain recombines TRBV7-9 with TRBJ2-5; D is undetermined. Germline V gene lookup returns CDR1 SEHNR and CDR2 FQNEAQ (reference sequence). The CDR3 consists of 13 residues. The V and J ends lost 0 bases and 5 bases respectively, with 7 bases between them. CDR3 coding DNA: TGTGCCAGCAGCTTAGCATCGGTGGAGACCCAGTACTTC. As protein: CASSLASVETQYF.